Given below is one T cell receptor (beta chain) in context. The target antigen is unknown. Every bit of the isolated RNA underwent reverse transcription, so sequencing read expressed TCRB transcripts. Profiling relied on immunoSEQ multiplex PCR, and the TCRdb table lists in-frame clones only, not all of them. The data hold roughly 370,000 clones, with over 11% observed a single time. The data were obtained in a study of beta chain features in type 1 diabetes. Whole-study findings and limits: Compared with healthy donors, patients appeared to share more similar naive, central memory and regulatory TCRB repertoires. In cDNA sequencing, cells with high TCR expression could be over-represented.

The authors sorted CD4+ naive, central memory, regulatory and stem cell-like memory cells via CD45RO/CCR7/CD25/CD127/CD95/CD27. Unmatched junction bases numbered 12, after V lost 4 bases and J lost 6 bases. Germline V gene data show CDR1 as SGDLS and CDR2 as YYNGEE. The length of the CDR3 is 17 residues. This clonotype originated in a man younger than 45 in good health. The chain carries TRBV9 and TRBJ2-2; TRBD2 aligns across 10 bases. The sequenced sample consisted of naive CD4+ T cells from blood. The CDR3 nucleotides read TGTGCCAGCAGCCGAGAGGGCAGCGGGAGGGCCCCCGGGGAGCTGTTTTTT. It encodes CASSREGSGRAPGELFF.